This T cell receptor beta chain was recovered during a study of blood T cell repertoires in COVID-19. Across the whole study: COVID-19 samples, acute and convalescent, were from the United States, Italy and Spain. T cells, B-cell-depleted T cells, or PBMCs supplied cDNA or gDNA.

In the authors' methods: Nucleated cell number was recorded as an estimate derived from reference gene primer amplification. Repertoires were generated with immunoSEQ multiplex PCR, while TCRdb's copy carries only in-frame clones and drops some. The V and J calls and the clone size are those of that table, but D and trimming were determined from the DNA. The data show 200,000 to 250,000 clones, roughly 80% seen once. The CDR3 has 16 residues. Germline loops: CDR1 SGHTA, CDR2 FQGNSA. Between the trimmed V and J ends, which lost 5 bases and 7 bases, there was a span of 18 bases. The sequencing sample was made of peripheral blood. This TCR was sampled from an elderly woman with acute or convalescent COVID-19. This chain uses TRBV7-2 with TRBJ1-6; the D gene is possibly TRBD1 (6 bases). The CDR3 loop reads CASSLRGAERNSPLHF. For the CDR3, the DNA is TGTGCCAGCAGCCTGCGGGGGGCGGAGAGGAATTCACCCCTCCACTTT.